The 17 T cell receptor beta chains below all came from one sample that was sequenced in a study of early T cells in non-severe SARS-CoV-2 infection. In TCRdb, the 5' RACE reads were re-called with MiXCR into one record per CDR3 protein. Of around 57,000 distinct CDR3 sequences listed, around 10% are singletons. What was sequenced was whole blood. The receptors here all came from an adult who was a healthcare worker with PCR-confirmed SARS-CoV-2 infection or an uninfected control (not recorded which).

This clonotype was observed at least ten times. This sequence joins TRBV12-3 or TRBV12-4 and TRBJ2-3; D is unclear. The CDR3 is 13 amino acids. V gave up 5 bases and J gave up 6 bases, with 12 bases separating them. The CDR3: CASSLSSWDTQYF. CDR3 DNA sequence: TGTGCCAGCAGTCTCAGTTCTTGGGATACGCAGTATTTT.

The table lists this clonotype with many counts. The chain links TRBV6-5 to TRBJ2-7; 9 nucleotides align to TRBD2. CDR1 MNHEY and CDR2 SVGAGI come from the germline V gene. The V segment lost 4 bases and the J segment 4 bases; nucleotides outside the gene matches: 5. The CDR3 runs to 14 residues. CDR3: CASSSAGGPYEQYF. For the CDR3, the DNA is TGTGCCAGCAGTTCTGCGGGGGGGCCGTACGAGCAGTACTTC.

The chain uses TRBV18 and TRBJ1-1; maybe TRBD1 (5 bases). The germline V gene has CDR1 KGHSH and CDR2 LQKENI. With 5 bases removed from V and 12 bases from J, the gap between germline ends came to 16 bases. The CDR3 sequence is 12 residues long. CDR3 nucleotide sequence: TGTGCCAGCTCAGCAGGGCCCGGTGTGTCTTTCTTT. Protein product: CASSAGPGVSFF. The full variable domain, in which reference TRBV18 and TRBJ1-1 provide the parts outside the CDR3, is NAGVMQNPRHLVRRRGQEARLRCSPMKGHSHVYWYRQLPEEGLKFMVYLQKENIIDESGMPKERFSAEFPKEGPSILRIQQVVRGDSAAYFCASSAGPGVSFFGQGTRLTVV.

This clonotype has ten or more counts. V is TRBV4-1 and J is TRBJ2-3; 8 nucleotides line up with TRBD1. CDR1 and CDR2 from the germline V gene are MGHRA and YSYEKL. Trimming at V came to 2 bases and at J to 5 bases, leaving 6 bases not matched to a gene. The CDR3 sequence is 15 residues long. The chain's CDR3 is CASSQLSQGEDTQYF. The CDR3 DNA follows: TGCGCCAGCAGCCAATTATCACAGGGGGAAGATACGCAGTATTTT.

DNA of the CDR3: TGTGCCACCAGGTGGGCGGGACAGGGTCCGGTTGGCCGCCCCAATGAGCAGTTCTTC. As protein: CATRWAGQGPVGRPNEQFF. This chain connects TRBV27 to TRBJ2-1, with TRBD1 identical over 9 bases. The CDR3 loop spans 19 amino acids. Looked up from germline, CDR1 is MNHEY and CDR2 is SMNVEV (reference sequence). Trimming took 10 bases from V and 6 from J; bases not matched to a gene: 25.

This clonotype was picked up many times. The V call is TRBV20-1, the J call TRBJ2-1; 10 bases are shared with TRBD2. The CDR3 is made up of 15 amino acids. J was trimmed by 5 bases and V by 5 bases; bases with no gene match: 9. Germline lookup yields CDR1 DFQATT and CDR2 SNEGSKA (reference sequence). The CDR3 coding sequence is TGCAGTGCTCCCCTCCTAGCGGGGGCCCACAATGAGCAGTTCTTC. Amino acids: CSAPLLAGAHNEQFF.

The sample holds a few counts of this clonotype. The chain employs TRBV2 and TRBJ1-2; 8 bases fit TRBD1. CDR3 length: 11 amino acids. Germline trimming cut 9 bases from V and 7 bases from J; bases unmatched to any gene: 4. Germline V gene lookup returns CDR1 SNHLY and CDR2 FYNNEI. CDR3: CARDGQGGYTF. Here the CDR3 DNA reads TGTGCCAGGGATGGACAGGGTGGCTACACCTTC.

The chain has TRBV7-2 and TRBJ2-3, with D tentatively TRBD1 or TRBD2 (5 bases each). The CDR3 runs 17 residues. The germline V and J ends were trimmed by 2 bases and 0 bases, with 15 bases remaining between them. Per germline, CDR1 SGHTA and CDR2 FQGNSA. In nucleotides, the CDR3 is TGTGCCAGCAGCTTACCCTTTCGAGGGGATAGCACAGATACGCAGTATTTT. This encodes CASSLPFRGDSTDTQYF.

This clonotype was counted ten times or more. This chain connects TRBV3-1 to TRBJ2-3; D remains ambiguous. Deletions cut 3 bases from V and 8 bases from J, with 12 bases between. Germline loops: CDR1 LGHDT, CDR2 YNNKEL (reference sequence). The CDR3 extends over 13 amino acids. In DNA, the CDR3 is TGTGCCAGCAGCCAGGCTCCGCCAGGTACGCAGTATTTT. This sequence encodes CASSQAPPGTQYF.

This clonotype has ten or more counts. The J gene is TRBJ2-5, the V gene TRBV29-1, with 7 bases matching TRBD1. The germline gives CDR1 SQVTM, CDR2 ANQGSEA. This CDR3 spans 12 amino acids. The V gene end was trimmed by 7 bases and the J gene end by 4 bases; junction bases not matched to a gene: 6. CDR3 sequence reads: CSALAGGETQYF. The DNA of the CDR3 is TGCAGCGCCCTGGCAGGGGGAGAGACCCAGTACTTC.

This clonotype was seen at least ten times. V usage is TRBV2 and J usage is TRBJ1-5; D unclear. This CDR3 has 13 amino acids. Trimming removed 7 bases from V and 5 bases from J, with 12 bases in between. Per germline, CDR1 SNHLY and CDR2 FYNNEI. The CDR3 reads CASTSTEDQPQHF. The CDR3 nucleotides are TGTGCCAGCACCTCTACAGAAGATCAGCCCCAGCATTTT.

This clonotype has only a few counts. J is TRBJ2-1 and V is TRBV4-1; weak D call: TRBD1 (5 bases). CDR1 MGHRA and CDR2 YSYEKL come from the germline V gene. The CDR3 has 13 amino acids. Deletions cut 6 bases from V and 6 bases from J, with 12 bases between. The DNA for the CDR3 is TGCGCCAGCAGTCTCAGGGATTCCAATGAGCAGTTCTTC. This translates into CASSLRDSNEQFF.

This clonotype was observed a handful of times. The chain carries TRBV15 and TRBJ2-7; maybe TRBD1 (6 bases). From germline, CDR1 is LNHNV and CDR2 YYDKDF (reference sequence). The CDR3 runs 15 residues. V lost 0 bases to trimming and J lost 9 bases, with 18 bases between them. The CDR3 bases are TGTGCCACCAGCAGAGATCACCACCAGGGGATAAGGCAGTACTTC. Translated, it gives CATSRDHHQGIRQYF.

This clonotype was picked up many times. This chain links TRBV4-1 with TRBJ2-1; 9 bases are shared with TRBD2. The CDR3 has 16 amino acids. V trimming: 3 bases; J trimming: 5 bases; junction bases outside the gene matches: 8. The germline CDR1 and CDR2 sequences are MGHRA and YSYEKL. In DNA form, the CDR3 reads TGCGCCAGCAGCCAGCTATTAGCGGGAGAGAACAATGAGCAGTTCTTC. Amino acid sequence: CASSQLLAGENNEQFF.

This rearrangement joins TRBV10-2 to TRBJ2-2, with a possible D match to TRBD2 (6 bases). CDR1 and CDR2 (germline): WSHSY, SAAADI. The CDR3 loop spans 15 amino acids. Trimming left V 6 bases short and J 0 bases short, with 11 bases between. The CDR3 DNA reads as TGCGCCAGCAGACCCGGGACTCCGAACACCGGGGAGCTGTTTTTT. It encodes CASRPGTPNTGELFF.

At least ten counts were recorded for this clonotype. The chain has TRBV5-4 and TRBJ2-7; D call uncertain. The CDR3 is 12 amino acids. V was trimmed by 4 bases and J by 1 base, leaving 6 bases between them. Looked up from germline, CDR1 is SGHNT and CDR2 is YYREEE (reference sequence). The CDR3 coding sequence is TGTGCCAGCAGCCTCAATTCCTACGAGCAGTACTTC. It encodes CASSLNSYEQYF.

This clonotype was seen repeatedly, ten times or more. The chain links TRBV28 to TRBJ2-1; D is unresolved. Deletions cut 2 bases from V and 8 bases from J, with 16 bases between. The length of the CDR3 is 15 residues. Looked up from germline, CDR1 is MDHEN and CDR2 is SYDVKM. The CDR3 bases are TGTGCCAGCAGTTTAGCTGACTCAACCTTTGATGAGCAGTTCTTC. This encodes CASSLADSTFDEQFF.